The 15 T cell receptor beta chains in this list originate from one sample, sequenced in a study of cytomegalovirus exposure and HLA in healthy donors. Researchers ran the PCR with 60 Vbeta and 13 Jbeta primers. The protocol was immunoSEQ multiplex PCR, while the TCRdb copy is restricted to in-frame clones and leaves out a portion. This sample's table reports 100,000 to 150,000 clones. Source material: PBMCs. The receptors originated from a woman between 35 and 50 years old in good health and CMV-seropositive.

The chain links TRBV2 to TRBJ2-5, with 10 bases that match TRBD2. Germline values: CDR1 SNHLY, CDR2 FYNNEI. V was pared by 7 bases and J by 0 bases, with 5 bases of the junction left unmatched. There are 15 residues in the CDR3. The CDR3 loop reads CASTRTSGYQETQYF. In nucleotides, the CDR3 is TGTGCCAGCACTAGGACTAGCGGATACCAAGAGACCCAGTACTTC. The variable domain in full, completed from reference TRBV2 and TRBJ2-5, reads EPEVTQTPSHQVTQMGQEVILRCVPISNHLYFYWYRQILGQKVEFLVSFYNNEISEKSEIFDDQFSVERPDGSNFTLKIRSTKLEDSAMYFCASTRTSGYQETQYFGPGTRLLVL.

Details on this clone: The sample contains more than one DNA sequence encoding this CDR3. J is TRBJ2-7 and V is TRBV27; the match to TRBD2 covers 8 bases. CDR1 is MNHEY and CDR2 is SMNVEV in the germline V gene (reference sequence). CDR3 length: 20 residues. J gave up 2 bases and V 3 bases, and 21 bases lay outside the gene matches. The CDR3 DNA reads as TGTGCCAGCAGTTTTTCAAAACCCCTCGCACTAGCGGACGTCGCCTACGAGCAGTACTTC. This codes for CASSFSKPLALADVAYEQYF.

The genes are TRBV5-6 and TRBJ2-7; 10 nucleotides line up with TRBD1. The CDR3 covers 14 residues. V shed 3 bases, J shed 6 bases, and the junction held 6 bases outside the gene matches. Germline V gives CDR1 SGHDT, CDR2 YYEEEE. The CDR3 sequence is CASSSGTGDIEQYF. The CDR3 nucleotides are TGTGCCAGCAGCTCGGGGACAGGGGATATCGAGCAGTACTTC.

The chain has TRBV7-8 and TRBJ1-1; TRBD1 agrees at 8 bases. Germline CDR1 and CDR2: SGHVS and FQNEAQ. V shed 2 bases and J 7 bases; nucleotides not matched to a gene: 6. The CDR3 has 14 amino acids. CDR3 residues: CASSLYRGTFEAFF. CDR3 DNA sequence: TGTGCCAGCAGCTTATACAGGGGGACTTTTGAAGCTTTCTTT.

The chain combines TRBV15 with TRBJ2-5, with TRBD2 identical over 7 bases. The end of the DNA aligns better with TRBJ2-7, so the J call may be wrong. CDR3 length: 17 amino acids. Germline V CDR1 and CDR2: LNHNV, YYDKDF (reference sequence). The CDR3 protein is CATSRDAVRGRFYEQYF. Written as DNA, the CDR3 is TGTGCCACCAGCAGAGATGCGGTTCGCGGGAGATTCTACGAGCAGTACTTC.

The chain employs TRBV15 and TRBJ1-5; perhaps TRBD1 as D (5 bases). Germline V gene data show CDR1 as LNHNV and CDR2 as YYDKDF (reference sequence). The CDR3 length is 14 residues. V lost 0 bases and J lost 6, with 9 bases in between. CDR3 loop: CATSREGPLQPQHF. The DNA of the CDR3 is TGTGCCACCAGCAGAGAGGGGCCTCTTCAGCCCCAGCATTTT.

The CDR3, as DNA: TGCGCCAGCAGCCAGGGGGGTATGGGTGAGCAGTTCTTC. Amino acids: CASSQGGMGEQFF. The chain carries TRBV4-1 and TRBJ2-1, with a weak D call TRBD2 (6 bases). This CDR3 is built from 13 residues. Germline lookup yields CDR1 MGHRA and CDR2 YSYEKL. The ends were cut back, 3 bases at V and 9 bases at J, with 12 bases in the middle.

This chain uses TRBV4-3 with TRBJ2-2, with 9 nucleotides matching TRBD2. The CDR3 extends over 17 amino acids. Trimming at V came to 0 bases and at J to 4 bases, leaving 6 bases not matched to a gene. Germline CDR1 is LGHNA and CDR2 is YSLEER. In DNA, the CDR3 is TGCGCCAGCAGCCAAGAACGACTAGCGGAACCCACCGGGGAGCTGTTTTTT. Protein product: CASSQERLAEPTGELFF.

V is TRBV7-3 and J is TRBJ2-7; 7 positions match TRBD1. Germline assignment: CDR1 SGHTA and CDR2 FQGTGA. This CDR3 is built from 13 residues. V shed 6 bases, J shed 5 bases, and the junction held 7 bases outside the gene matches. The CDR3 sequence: CASSYRQGHEQYF. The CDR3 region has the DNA TGTGCCAGCAGTTATCGACAGGGCCACGAGCAGTACTTC. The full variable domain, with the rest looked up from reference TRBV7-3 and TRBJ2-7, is GAGVSQTPSNKVTEKGKYVELRCDPISGHTALYWYRQSLGQGPEFLIYFQGTGAADDSGLPNDRFFAVRPEGSVSTLKIQRTERGDSAVYLCASSYRQGHEQYFGPGTRLTVT.

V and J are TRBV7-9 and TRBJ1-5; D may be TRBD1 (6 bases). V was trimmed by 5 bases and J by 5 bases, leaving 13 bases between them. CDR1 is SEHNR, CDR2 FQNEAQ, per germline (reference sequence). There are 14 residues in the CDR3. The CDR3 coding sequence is TGTGCCAGCAGCCTGGGCGGGGGCTATCAGCCCCAGCATTTT. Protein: CASSLGGGYQPQHF.

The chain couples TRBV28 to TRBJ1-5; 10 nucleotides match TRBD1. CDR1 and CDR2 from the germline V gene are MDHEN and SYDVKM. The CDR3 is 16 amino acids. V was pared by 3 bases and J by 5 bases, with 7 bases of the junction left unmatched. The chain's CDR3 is CASSLWKTGGHQPQHF. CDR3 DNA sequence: TGTGCCAGCAGTTTGTGGAAGACAGGGGGCCATCAGCCCCAGCATTTT.

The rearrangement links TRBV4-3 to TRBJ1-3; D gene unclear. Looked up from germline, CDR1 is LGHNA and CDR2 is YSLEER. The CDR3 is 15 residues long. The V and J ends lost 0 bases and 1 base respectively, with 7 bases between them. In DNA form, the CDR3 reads TGCGCCAGCAGCCAAGAGCGCGGTTCTGGAAACACCATATATTTT. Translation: CASSQERGSGNTIYF.

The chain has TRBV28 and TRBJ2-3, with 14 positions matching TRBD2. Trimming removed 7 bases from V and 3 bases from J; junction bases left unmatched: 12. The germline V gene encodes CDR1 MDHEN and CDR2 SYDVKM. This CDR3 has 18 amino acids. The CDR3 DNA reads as TGTGCCAGCACCCCGGGACTAGCGGGAGTCGGGGAAACAGATACGCAGTATTTT. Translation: CASTPGLAGVGETDTQYF.

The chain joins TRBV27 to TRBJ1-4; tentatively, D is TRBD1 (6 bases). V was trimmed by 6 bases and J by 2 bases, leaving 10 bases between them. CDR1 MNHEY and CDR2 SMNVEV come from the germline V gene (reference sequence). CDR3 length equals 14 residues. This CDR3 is CASSGQGTNEKLFF. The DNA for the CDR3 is TGTGCCAGCAGCGGGCAGGGGACTAATGAAAAACTGTTTTTT.

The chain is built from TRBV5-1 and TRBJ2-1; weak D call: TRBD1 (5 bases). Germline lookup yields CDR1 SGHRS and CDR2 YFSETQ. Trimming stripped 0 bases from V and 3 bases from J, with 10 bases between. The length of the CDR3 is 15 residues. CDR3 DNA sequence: TGCGCCAGCAGCTTGGAGGCAGGGATCTACAATGAGCAGTTCTTC. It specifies CASSLEAGIYNEQFF.